The clone carrying this T cell receptor beta chain was counted ten times or more. The antigen is unknown. The data are from a study of metastatic and nonmetastatic thyroid tumors. On the study more broadly: Across blood and tumor or nodule tissue, repertoires from malignant and benign thyroid patients were compared with one another. Whole-study results and caveats: Within blood and tumor, benign nodules reportedly had significantly lower TCR beta diversity than malignant thyroid tumors did.

The CDR3 covers 17 residues. Germline values: CDR1 LGHDT, CDR2 YNNKEL (reference sequence). Trimming pared 7 bases from V and 5 bases from J, leaving 24 bases between. Under the authors' procedure: To classify distant metastasis in papillary thyroid cancer, a model was built from CDR3 differences across clinicopathological groups. MiXCR re-clonotyped the PCR reads for TCRdb. What appears here as the V and J calls and clone size reflects TCRdb's work, not the paper's. The sample has 30,000 to 35,000 clones, 25% to 35% seen once. Before thyroid surgery, none of the patients had received any treatment. Sequencing was performed on blood. The sequence was obtained from a female donor with papillary thyroid cancer or a benign thyroid nodule (not recorded which). Some clones in this sample may be carry-over from other donors' samples. The V call is TRBV3-1, the J call TRBJ2-1; weak D call: TRBD2 (6 bases). CDR3 loop: CASTPMGGGKEDNEQFF. CDR3 nucleotides: TGTGCCAGCACCCCGATGGGGGGAGGCAAGGAAGACAATGAGCAGTTCTTC.